These 27 T cell receptor beta chains came from one sample sequenced in a study of T cells after yellow fever vaccination. Each CDR3 protein is one row after TCRdb ran MiXCR on the 5' RACE reads. In the table there are a few hundred thousand distinct CDR3 sequences, roughly 8.7% of which are singletons. The sample was CD4+ T cells sorted from PBMCs, taken 5 days after the yellow fever booster vaccination. These receptors originate from a man aged 18 to 29 who received the YFV17D yellow fever vaccine.

This clonotype was counted a few times. The chain carries TRBV4-3 and TRBJ2-3; no clear D gene. The germline V gene has CDR1 LGHNA and CDR2 YSLEER. The ends were cut back, 4 bases at V and 6 bases at J, with 8 bases in the middle. The CDR3 consists of 12 residues. The DNA of the CDR3 is TGCGCCAGCAGCCCAGACCGGGATACGCAGTATTTT. The encoded protein is CASSPDRDTQYF.

V and J are TRBV7-2 and TRBJ2-3, with D unclear. CDR1 is SGHTA and CDR2 is FQGNSA in the germline V gene. Between the trimmed V and J ends, which lost 5 bases and 0 bases, there was a span of 9 bases. The CDR3 runs 14 residues. The CDR3, as DNA: TGTGCCAGCAGCACCCGCTCAAGCACAGATACGCAGTATTTT. The encoded protein is CASSTRSSTDTQYF. The whole variable domain, filled in from reference TRBV7-2 and TRBJ2-3, reads GAGVSQSPSNKVTEKGKDVELRCDPISGHTALYWYRQSLGQGLEFLIYFQGNSAPDKSGLPSDRFSAERTGGSVSTLTIQRTQQEDSAVYLCASSTRSSTDTQYFGPGTRLTVL.

The table lists this clonotype with a few counts. The genes are TRBV18 and TRBJ2-7; unclear D gene. The length of the CDR3 is 16 residues. V lost 2 bases and J 2 bases, leaving 16 bases between the germline ends. Germline V gene sequence: CDR1 KGHSH, CDR2 LQKENI. For the CDR3, the DNA is TGTGCCAGCTCACCAGGCTCCTCAGTGAGAGCCTACGAGCAGTACTTC. Its translation: CASSPGSSVRAYEQYF.

This clonotype was detected only a few times. V is TRBV5-1 and J is TRBJ2-3, with TRBD1 matching over 9 bases. Germline V gene data show CDR1 as SGHRS and CDR2 as YFSETQ. V shed 1 base, J shed 4 bases, and the junction held 7 bases outside the gene matches. The CDR3 consists of 16 residues. The CDR3 nucleotides are TGCGCCAGCAGCTTGCCACAGGGGGCATTTTCAGATACGCAGTATTTT. Protein product: CASSLPQGAFSDTQYF.

The V and J genes are TRBV5-4 and TRBJ2-7, with 9 bases fitting TRBD2. The ends lost 5 bases at V and 6 bases at J; junction bases unmatched: 9. The CDR3 length is 14 residues. CDR1 SGHNT and CDR2 YYREEE come from the germline V gene (reference sequence). CDR3 DNA: TGTGCCAGCAGATCCGGGACTAGCTCTTCCGAGCAGTACTTC. Residues: CASRSGTSSSEQYF.

The rearrangement links TRBV7-2 to TRBJ1-2, with D hard to call. This CDR3 has 15 residues. Trimming left V 3 bases short and J 1 base short, with 12 bases between. CDR1 is SGHTA and CDR2 is FQGNSA in the germline V gene. The CDR3 bases are TGTGCCAGCAGCTTCTTTCGTGGGGATAACTATGGCTACACCTTC. Its protein product is CASSFFRGDNYGYTF.

This clonotype was picked up one time. V usage is TRBV29-1 and J usage is TRBJ2-1; perhaps TRBD2 as D (6 bases). The CDR3 runs to 14 residues. V was clipped by 4 bases and J by 15 bases, with 25 bases between them. Germline V lookup: CDR1 SQVTM, CDR2 ANQGSEA. CDR3 in DNA: TGCAGCGTTGGGGAGGACTGGCCCCCTACCCGGTCGTTCTTC. The encoded protein is CSVGEDWPPTRSFF.

Only a few counts were recorded for this clonotype. V is TRBV20-1 and J is TRBJ1-1; 9 positions match TRBD1. This CDR3 region has 16 residues. Germline V gene sequence: CDR1 DFQATT, CDR2 SNEGSKA (reference sequence). V dropped 6 bases and J dropped 0; count of bases not matched to a gene: 11. CDR3 loop: CSAPGQGFKMNTEAFF. CDR3 nucleotide sequence: TGCAGTGCCCCGGGACAGGGATTCAAGATGAACACTGAAGCTTTCTTT.

The sample holds a few counts of this clonotype. The rearrangement links TRBV5-1 to TRBJ2-3; D is perhaps TRBD1 (6 bases). Trimming stripped 2 bases from V and 1 base from J, with 14 bases between. In germline, CDR1 is SGHRS, CDR2 YFSETQ. The CDR3 extends over 16 amino acids. The CDR3 DNA follows: TGCGCCAGCAGCTTAGTACAGGGTGGCGGCACAGATACGCAGTATTTT. Translated: CASSLVQGGGTDTQYF.

The table lists this clonotype with a few counts. The CDR3 spells CASSYAGAPYSYNSPLHF. Here the CDR3 DNA reads TGTGCCAGCAGTTACGCCGGGGCCCCCTACTCCTATAATTCACCCCTCCACTTT. The chain has TRBV6-5 and TRBJ1-6, with D possibly being TRBD1 (5 bases). The CDR3 totals 18 residues. Trimming removed 2 bases at V and 0 bases at J, with 14 bases between. Germline V gene lookup returns CDR1 MNHEY and CDR2 SVGAGI.

The sample holds a few counts of this clonotype. V is TRBV5-8 and J is TRBJ2-5; either TRBD1 or TRBD2 may supply D (5 bases each). V shed 1 base and J shed 2 bases, with 12 bases lying between them. The CDR3 spans 15 residues. Germline lookup yields CDR1 SGHTS and CDR2 YDEGEE. CDR3 amino acids: CASSLFVGEQETQYF. The CDR3 region has the DNA TGTGCCAGCAGCTTGTTTGTAGGGGAGCAAGAGACCCAGTACTTC.

This clonotype was observed many times. The chain has TRBV10-3 and TRBJ1-1; D not resolved. Germline loops: CDR1 ENHRY, CDR2 SYGVKD. This CDR3 has 15 amino acids. V lost 6 bases and J lost 1, with 15 bases in between. The chain's CDR3 is CAISRQTDANTEAFF. DNA for the CDR3: TGTGCCATCAGCCGTCAAACAGACGCGAACACTGAAGCTTTCTTT.

The chain links TRBV19 to TRBJ2-7; no firm D call. The germline CDR1 and CDR2 sequences are LNHDA and SQIVND (reference sequence). The CDR3 is 14 residues long. Trimming removed 5 bases at V and 3 bases at J, with 14 bases between. The CDR3 DNA sequence: TGTGCCAGTAGTGCTCGCCCGGTGCACTACGAGCAGTACTTC. This sequence encodes CASSARPVHYEQYF.

CDR3 bases: TGTGCCATCAGTAGCCAGGGAGTTCAGCCCCAGCATTTT. Encoded protein: CAISSQGVQPQHF. The chain has TRBV10-3 and TRBJ1-5, with D tentatively TRBD1 (5 bases). V dropped 5 bases and J dropped 6 bases, with 11 bases sitting between them. The CDR3 totals 13 residues. Germline CDR1 and CDR2: ENHRY and SYGVKD.

This clonotype turned up a few times. The rearrangement joins TRBV12-3 or TRBV12-4 to TRBJ1-5; 7 positions match TRBD1. This CDR3 is 15 amino acids long. Unmatched junction bases numbered 5, after V lost 6 bases and J lost 0 bases. CDR3 region: CASRHRGGSNQPQHF. CDR3 coding DNA: TGTGCCAGCAGACACAGGGGAGGTAGCAATCAGCCCCAGCATTTT.

This clonotype has a count of ten or more. This rearrangement joins TRBV5-1 to TRBJ1-6; D is possibly TRBD1 (5 bases). Trimming cost V 6 bases and J 7 bases, with 14 bases left between them. The CDR3 has 14 amino acids. The germline CDR1 and CDR2 sequences are SGHRS and YFSETQ. The CDR3 nucleotides read TGCGCCAGCACCCCGAACCCAGGGAATTCACCCCTCCACTTT. Translation gives CASTPNPGNSPLHF.

The J gene is TRBJ2-6, the V gene TRBV25-1; 8 bases align to TRBD1. This CDR3 is 16 amino acids long. Trimming took 8 bases from V and 0 from J; bases not matched to a gene: 6. CDR1 is MGHDK and CDR2 is SYGVNS in the germline V gene. CDR3 sequence (DNA): TGTGCCAGCCGAGGGACAGGCACCTCTGGGGCCAACGTCCTGACTTTC. Translating gives CASRGTGTSGANVLTF.

This clonotype was found a few times. The chain uses TRBV18 and TRBJ1-3, with D possibly matching TRBD1 (5 bases). V was trimmed by 1 base and J by 4 bases, leaving 17 bases between them. The CDR3 contains 17 residues. Germline values: CDR1 KGHSH, CDR2 LQKENI. CDR3 amino acids: CASSPLSGALVGNTIYF. The CDR3 DNA follows: TGTGCCAGCTCACCACTCTCCGGGGCCTTAGTCGGAAACACCATATATTTT.

This clonotype was counted only a few times. This chain connects TRBV4-1 to TRBJ2-2; 10 bases fit TRBD1. The CDR3 length is 16 residues. V was pared by 5 bases and J by 5 bases, with 8 bases of the junction left unmatched. The germline CDR1 and CDR2 sequences are MGHRA and YSYEKL. The CDR3 DNA reads TGCGCCAGCAGCTTTCGACAGGGGGCTGAAACCGGGGAGCTGTTTTTT. Encoded protein: CASSFRQGAETGELFF.

This chain uses TRBV7-2 with TRBJ1-2; 8 bases are a match to TRBD1. In germline, CDR1 is SGHTA, CDR2 FQGNSA. The CDR3 consists of 15 residues. The trim removed 7 bases at V and 6 bases at J, leaving 13 bases unmatched. The DNA of the CDR3 is TGTGCCAGCATCCCGTCCAGGGGGCAATTAGATGGCTACACCTTC. The encoded protein is CASIPSRGQLDGYTF.

This clonotype was counted at least ten times. The gene calls are TRBV20-1 and TRBJ2-3, with TRBD2 identical over 10 bases. The CDR3 extends over 14 amino acids. V lost 3 bases to trimming and J lost 1 base; unmatched junction nucleotides: 1. Germline V gene sequence: CDR1 DFQATT, CDR2 SNEGSKA (reference sequence). Here the CDR3 DNA reads TGCAGTGCTAGGGGGACTAGCGGCACAGATACGCAGTATTTT. Translated, it gives CSARGTSGTDTQYF.

The chain employs TRBV20-1 and TRBJ2-5; D might be TRBD1 (6 bases). The ends were cut back, 4 bases at V and 4 bases at J, with 13 bases in the middle. This CDR3 spans 13 amino acids. Looked up from germline, CDR1 is DFQATT and CDR2 is SNEGSKA (reference sequence). CDR3 sequence (DNA): TGCAGTGCTAAGAGGACAGAGGGAGAGACCCAGTACTTC. Amino acid sequence: CSAKRTEGETQYF.

The chain combines TRBV18 with TRBJ2-7, with D tentatively TRBD1 (6 bases). The V end was cut by 6 bases, the J end by 2 bases, with 11 bases between. The CDR3 totals 13 residues. The V gene's germline CDR1 is KGHSH and CDR2 LQKENI. CDR3 DNA: TGTGCCAGCTCTCGGGACAATCCCTACGAGCAGTACTTC. Its protein is CASSRDNPYEQYF. The variable domain in full, with the rest retrieved from reference TRBV18 and TRBJ2-7, is NAGVMQNPRHLVRRRGQEARLRCSPMKGHSHVYWYRQLPEEGLKFMVYLQKENIIDESGMPKERFSAEFPKEGPSILRIQQVVRGDSAAYFCASSRDNPYEQYFGPGTRLTVT.

The chain carries TRBV20-1 and TRBJ1-5, with 10 bases lining up with TRBD1. The germline V gene has CDR1 DFQATT and CDR2 SNEGSKA (reference sequence). J gave up 6 bases and V 3 bases, and 8 bases lay outside the gene matches. This CDR3 spans 15 amino acids. In DNA, the CDR3 is TGCAGTGCTAGCGCCCGACAGGGGGCAGGTCAGCCCCAGCATTTT. Translating gives CSASARQGAGQPQHF.

This chain links TRBV6-5 with TRBJ2-3; TRBD2 agrees at 8 bases. The length of the CDR3 is 17 residues. Germline V gene sequence: CDR1 MNHEY, CDR2 SVGAGI. Germline trimming cut 0 bases from V and 1 base from J; bases unmatched to any gene: 6. The CDR3 protein is CASSYSLGGGRTDTQYF. CDR3 bases: TGTGCCAGCAGTTACTCCCTCGGGGGGGGCCGCACAGATACGCAGTATTTT.

This chain joins TRBV7-9 and TRBJ2-1; 8 positions agree with TRBD2. Germline CDR1 and CDR2: SEHNR and FQNEAQ (reference sequence). This CDR3 spans 15 amino acids. V lost 5 bases, J lost 6 bases, and 9 bases stayed unmatched. CDR3: CASSARGGPGNEQFF. The CDR3, as DNA: TGTGCCAGCAGCGCCCGGGGGGGTCCGGGCAATGAGCAGTTCTTC.

This clonotype was counted between two and nine times. The gene calls are TRBV20-1 and TRBJ2-5; D is possibly TRBD2 (7 bases). Trimming removed 2 bases from V and 1 base from J, with 11 bases in between. This CDR3 contains 14 residues. Germline V lookup: CDR1 DFQATT, CDR2 SNEGSKA (reference sequence). For the CDR3, the DNA is TGCAGTGCTAGACGGGGGGCAGCCCAAGAGACCCAGTACTTC. Amino acid sequence: CSARRGAAQETQYF.